This T cell receptor (beta chain) came from a study of T cell repertoires in cytomegalovirus infection. The junction had 9 bases not matched to a gene; V was cut back by 3 bases and J by 9 bases. The germline V gene has CDR1 MNHNS and CDR2 SASEGT. The CDR3 is made up of 15 amino acids. This clonotype appeared a few times. From the reads, TCRdb called clonotypes with MiXCR, one entry per CDR3 protein. The sample holds approximately 500,000 distinct CDR3 sequences, about 11% seen once. The sequencing sample was made of PBMCs. The V call is TRBV6-1, the J call TRBJ2-1; TRBD2 matches at 9 bases. The sequence derives from a human donor in good health (CMV status not recorded). Some clones in this sample may be carry-over from other donors' samples. The CDR3 DNA follows: TGTGCCAGCAGTGACCTCCCCCTAGCGGGATTTGAGCAGTTCTTC. Translated, it gives CASSDLPLAGFEQFF.